This TCR beta chain was sequenced in a study of T-cell memory formation after mild COVID-19. Whole-study context: TCR clusters were largely donor specific. Overall study findings and caveats: Researchers report contracting CD4+ clones mostly in CM and EM, with CD8+ clones in EMRA. While clones contracting from day 15 to 85 were balanced between CD4 and CD8, later expanders leaned CD4+. Unconfirmed was the SARS-CoV-2 specificity of second-wave clones that peaked on day 37.

This clonotype has only a few counts. Its matching antigen is unknown. Trimming removed 2 bases from V and 1 base from J, with 10 bases in between. The CDR3 runs 14 residues. CDR1 and CDR2 from the germline V gene are DFQATT and SNEGSKA (reference sequence). TCRdb re-called the 5' RACE reads with MiXCR, one entry per CDR3 protein. In the table there are around 160,000 distinct CDR3 sequences, 11% of which are singletons. Material: PBMCs or a T cell subset sorted from them (not recorded which). J is TRBJ2-3 and V is TRBV20-1; no clear D gene. This TCR came from a man aged 18 to 29 who had mild COVID-19 (a few samples of this study predate the infection). Cell type and time point are not known. This chain's CDR3 is CSARSETGTDTQYF. The CDR3 nucleotides are TGCAGTGCTAGATCAGAAACGGGCACAGATACGCAGTATTTT.